This TCR beta chain was sequenced in a study of T cell responses to AZD1222 COVID-19 vaccine (dated by TCRdb to about 2021). Study-wide context: TCR sequencing covered roughly 230 trial participants: roughly 200 given two doses of AZD1222 and around 25 given two doses of MenACWY control vaccine. Enrollment into the trials was organized by age into subgroups of 18-55, 56-69 and 70-plus years, and those subgroups contained 148, 28 and 57 TCR-sequenced participants, respectively.

Points the paper makes about the study in general: Conclusions about previously exposed vaccinees were limited because only six AZD1222 recipients were SARS-CoV-2 seropositive at baseline. Vaccine-associated CD4 TCRs spanned the whole spike protein, with dominant responses in regions 160-218 and 743-854. Because no samples from the day 14 peak response were available, repertoires could be characterized only after the peak T cell response. The 56-69-year group was small, and its depth increase did not reach significance, likely because of low power. Reportedly, almost half of the unique spike-specific TCRs recognized epitopes lying outside the regions that are mutated in the B.1.351 and B.1.1.7 variants. After two AZD1222 doses, both the breadth and the depth of spike-specific TCRs were significantly higher than at day 0 and than in MenACWY recipients. Most participants were white British and females outnumbered males, and the authors suggested that clonal diversity may have been underestimated.

The CDR3 regions of human TCRbeta chains were analyzed by immunosequencing. Per the original workflow: Repertoire TCRs were matched against a reference library of SARS-CoV-2-specific TCRs generated with the MIRA antigen-specificity platform. Breadth was defined as the fraction of unique TCRs that were SARS-CoV-2-associated, and depth was defined as the fraction of total T cells that were SARS-CoV-2-associated. Using the MIRA data, each spike-specific TCR was mapped to the spike region that the TCR reacts to and placed in a CD4 or CD8 class. Log10-transformed breadth and depth values were compared by one-way ANOVA with Sidak's multiple comparisons tests. As stored in TCRdb, this immuneACCESS dataset retains in-frame rearrangements with V and J assigned. A fraction of the clones does not appear; measured against another copy, unresolved V genes explain less than half of the discrepancy, and the remainder lacks a known reason. That table gives V, J and clone size, and the DNA gave D and trimming. This sample gives about 140,000 clones in total; about 90% of them show up just once. The top ten constitute about 7.5% of the sample.

This clone was seen once. What this receptor recognizes is not known. One base away there is no much larger clone; base qualities are not given. Read against the paper, the sample's time point label means: about 28 days (+/-7) after the second vaccine dose. In light of the paper, this sample's treatment or condition label describes: meningococcal conjugate vaccine given as trial control. Samples from vaccinated people were obtained from the UK trials COV001 and COV002, which included a single-blind randomized controlled phase 2/3 trial of AZD1222 (ChAdOx1 nCoV-19) in healthy adults. For TCRbeta chain sequencing, PBMC samples were collected from trial participants at day 0 and at day 28 after the second dose. Sequencing was performed on peripheral blood, taken 28 days after the second dose of the MenACWY control vaccine. The clonotype was recovered from an adult who received the MenACWY meningococcal vaccine as a control.

The CDR3 here reads CASSWRAGTGGYEQFF. The bases are TGTGCCAGTAGTTGGAGGGCCGGGACAGGGGGCTATGAGCAGTTCTTC. The V and J segments used are TRBV19 and TRBJ2-1, with 12 bases matching TRBD1. As encoded in the germline V gene (reference sequence), CDR1 is LNHDA while CDR2 is SQIVND. The junction shows trimming of 5 bases on V and 8 bases on J, and the gene matches do not reach 10 bases of it. From the cysteine up to the phenylalanine, the CDR3 has a length of 16 residues. Solely the CDR3 DNA is kept, with 48 bases framed from the first base.